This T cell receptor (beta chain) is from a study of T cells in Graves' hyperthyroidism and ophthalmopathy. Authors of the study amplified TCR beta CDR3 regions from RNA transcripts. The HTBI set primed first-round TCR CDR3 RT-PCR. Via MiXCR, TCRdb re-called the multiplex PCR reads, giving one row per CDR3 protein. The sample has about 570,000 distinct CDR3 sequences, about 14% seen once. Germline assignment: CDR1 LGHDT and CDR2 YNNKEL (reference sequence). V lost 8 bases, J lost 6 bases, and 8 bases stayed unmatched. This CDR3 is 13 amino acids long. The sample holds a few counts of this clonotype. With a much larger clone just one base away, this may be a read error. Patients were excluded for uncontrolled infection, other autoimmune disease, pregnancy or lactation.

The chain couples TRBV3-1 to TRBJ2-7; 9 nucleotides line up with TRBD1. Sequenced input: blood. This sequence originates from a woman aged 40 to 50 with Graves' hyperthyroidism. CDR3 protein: CASVFDRGGEQYF. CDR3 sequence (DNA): TGTGCCAGCGTCTTCGACAGGGGGGGCGAGCAGTACTTC.